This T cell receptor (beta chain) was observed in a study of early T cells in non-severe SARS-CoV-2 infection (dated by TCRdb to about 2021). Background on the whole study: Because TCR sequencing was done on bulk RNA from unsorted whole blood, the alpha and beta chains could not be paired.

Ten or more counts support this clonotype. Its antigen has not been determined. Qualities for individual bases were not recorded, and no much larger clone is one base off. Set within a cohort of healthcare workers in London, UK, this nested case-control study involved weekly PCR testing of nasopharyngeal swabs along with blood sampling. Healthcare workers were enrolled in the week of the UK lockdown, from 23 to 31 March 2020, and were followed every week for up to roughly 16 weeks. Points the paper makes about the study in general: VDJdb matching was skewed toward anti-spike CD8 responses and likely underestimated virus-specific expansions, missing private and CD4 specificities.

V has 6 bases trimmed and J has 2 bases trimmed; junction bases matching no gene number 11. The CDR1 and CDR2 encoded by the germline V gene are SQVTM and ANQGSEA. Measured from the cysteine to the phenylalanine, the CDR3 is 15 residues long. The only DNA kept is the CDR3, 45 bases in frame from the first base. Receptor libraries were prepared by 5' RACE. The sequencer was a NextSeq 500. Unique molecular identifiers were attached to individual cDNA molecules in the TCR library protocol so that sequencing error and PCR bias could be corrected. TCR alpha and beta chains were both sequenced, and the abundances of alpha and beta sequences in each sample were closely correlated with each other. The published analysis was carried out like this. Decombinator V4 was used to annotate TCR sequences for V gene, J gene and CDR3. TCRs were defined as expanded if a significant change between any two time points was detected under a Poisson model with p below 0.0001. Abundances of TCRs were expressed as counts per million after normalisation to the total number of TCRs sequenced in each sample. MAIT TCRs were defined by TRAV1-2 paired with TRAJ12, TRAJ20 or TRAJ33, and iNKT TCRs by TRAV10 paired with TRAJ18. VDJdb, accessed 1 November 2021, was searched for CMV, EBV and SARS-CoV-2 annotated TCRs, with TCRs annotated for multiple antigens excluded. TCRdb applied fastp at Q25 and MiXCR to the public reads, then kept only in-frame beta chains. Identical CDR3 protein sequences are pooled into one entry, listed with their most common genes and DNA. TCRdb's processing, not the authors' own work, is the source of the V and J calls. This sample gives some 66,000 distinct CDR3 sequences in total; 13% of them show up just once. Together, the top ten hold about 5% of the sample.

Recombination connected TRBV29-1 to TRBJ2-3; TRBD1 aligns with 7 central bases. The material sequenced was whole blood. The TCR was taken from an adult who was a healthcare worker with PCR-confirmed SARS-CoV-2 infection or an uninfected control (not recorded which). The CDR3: CSVRQGLRFTDTQYF. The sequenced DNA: TGCAGCGTGCGACAGGGCCTGCGATTCACAGATACGCAGTATTTT.